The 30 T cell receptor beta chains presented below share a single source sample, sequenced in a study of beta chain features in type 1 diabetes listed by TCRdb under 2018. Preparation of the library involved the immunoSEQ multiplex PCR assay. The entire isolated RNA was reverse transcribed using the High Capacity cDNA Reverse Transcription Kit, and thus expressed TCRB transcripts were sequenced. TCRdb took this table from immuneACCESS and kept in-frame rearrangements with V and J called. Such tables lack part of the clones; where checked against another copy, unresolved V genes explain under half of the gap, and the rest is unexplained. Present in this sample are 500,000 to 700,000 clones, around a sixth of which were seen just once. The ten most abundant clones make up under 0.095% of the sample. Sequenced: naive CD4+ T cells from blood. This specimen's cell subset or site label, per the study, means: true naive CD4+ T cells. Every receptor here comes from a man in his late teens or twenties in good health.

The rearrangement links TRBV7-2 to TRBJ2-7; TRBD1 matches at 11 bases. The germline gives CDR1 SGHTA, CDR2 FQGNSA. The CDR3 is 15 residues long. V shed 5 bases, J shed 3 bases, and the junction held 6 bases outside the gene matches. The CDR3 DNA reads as TGTGCCAGCAGCCTCGAGGGACAGGGGGGCTACGAGCAGTACTTC. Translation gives CASSLEGQGGYEQYF.

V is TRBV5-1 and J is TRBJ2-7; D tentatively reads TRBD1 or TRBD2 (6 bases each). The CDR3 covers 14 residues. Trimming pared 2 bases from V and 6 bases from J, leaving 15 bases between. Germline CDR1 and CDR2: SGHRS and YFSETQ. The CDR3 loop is CASSLKGGLSEQYF. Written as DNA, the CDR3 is TGCGCCAGCAGCTTAAAAGGGGGGCTGAGCGAGCAGTACTTC.

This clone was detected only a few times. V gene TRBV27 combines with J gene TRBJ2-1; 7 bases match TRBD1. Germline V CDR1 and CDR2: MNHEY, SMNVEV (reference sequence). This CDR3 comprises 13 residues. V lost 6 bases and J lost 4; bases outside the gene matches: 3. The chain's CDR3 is CASRQTGYNEQFF. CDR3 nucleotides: TGTGCCAGCAGGCAGACAGGGTACAATGAGCAGTTCTTC.

In DNA form, the CDR3 reads TGTGCCAGCAGCCCCTCCAAGCGGGGGGGCATGGCAGATACGCAGTATTTT. Protein sequence: CASSPSKRGGMADTQYF. The chain joins TRBV7-9 to TRBJ2-3, with 10 bases lining up with TRBD2. Germline CDR1 reads SEHNR; CDR2 reads FQNEAQ (reference sequence). The V and J ends lost 5 bases and 4 bases, in that order; junction bases with no gene match: 12. The CDR3 loop spans 17 amino acids.

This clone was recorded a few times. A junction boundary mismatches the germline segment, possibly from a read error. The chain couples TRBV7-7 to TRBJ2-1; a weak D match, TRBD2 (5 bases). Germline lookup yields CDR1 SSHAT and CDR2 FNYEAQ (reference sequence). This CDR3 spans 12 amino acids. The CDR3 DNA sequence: TGTGCTAGCAGCGCCGGACTCAATGAGCAGTTCTTC. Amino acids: CASSAGLNEQFF.

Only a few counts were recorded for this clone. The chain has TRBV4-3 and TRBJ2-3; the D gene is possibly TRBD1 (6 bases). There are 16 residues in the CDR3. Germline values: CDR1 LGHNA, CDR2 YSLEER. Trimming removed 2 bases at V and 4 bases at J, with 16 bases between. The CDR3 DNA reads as TGCGCCAGCAGCCAACAACAGGGTATTAGGGCAGATACGCAGTATTTT. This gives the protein CASSQQQGIRADTQYF.

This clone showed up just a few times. In DNA, the CDR3 is TGTGCCAGCAGATCTCCTGGGGCGGGAGGAAGCACAGATACGCAGTATTTT. It is translated as CASRSPGAGGSTDTQYF. This sequence joins TRBV28 and TRBJ2-3, with 8 bases aligning to TRBD2. The CDR3 has 17 residues. V trimming: 6 bases; J trimming: 0 bases; junction bases outside the gene matches: 11. CDR1 MDHEN and CDR2 SYDVKM come from the germline V gene.

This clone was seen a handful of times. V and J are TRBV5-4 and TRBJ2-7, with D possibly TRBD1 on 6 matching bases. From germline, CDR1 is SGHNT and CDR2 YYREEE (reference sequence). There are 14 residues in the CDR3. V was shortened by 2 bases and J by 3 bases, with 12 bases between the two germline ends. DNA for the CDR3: TGTGCCAGCAGCTTAGATCCAGGGGACTACGAGCAGTACTTC. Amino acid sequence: CASSLDPGDYEQYF.

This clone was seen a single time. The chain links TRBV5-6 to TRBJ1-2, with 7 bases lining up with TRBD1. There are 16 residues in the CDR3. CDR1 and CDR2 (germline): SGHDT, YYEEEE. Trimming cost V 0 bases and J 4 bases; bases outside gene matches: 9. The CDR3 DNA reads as TGTGCCAGCAGCTTGGCCTCTACAGGGGCGGGCTATGGCTACACCTTC. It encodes CASSLASTGAGYGYTF.

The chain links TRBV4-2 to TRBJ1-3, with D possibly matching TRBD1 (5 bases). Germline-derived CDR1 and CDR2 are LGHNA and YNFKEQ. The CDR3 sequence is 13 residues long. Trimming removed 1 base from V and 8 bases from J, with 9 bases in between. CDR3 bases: TGTGCCAGCAGCCAAGGAGGGGCGGACACCATATATTTT. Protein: CASSQGGADTIYF.

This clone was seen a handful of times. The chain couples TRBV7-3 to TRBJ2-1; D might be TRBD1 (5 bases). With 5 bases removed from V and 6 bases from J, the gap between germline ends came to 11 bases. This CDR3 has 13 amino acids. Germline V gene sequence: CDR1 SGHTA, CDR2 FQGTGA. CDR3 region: CASSPRQSNEQFF. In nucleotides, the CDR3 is TGTGCCAGCAGCCCTCGACAGTCCAATGAGCAGTTCTTC.

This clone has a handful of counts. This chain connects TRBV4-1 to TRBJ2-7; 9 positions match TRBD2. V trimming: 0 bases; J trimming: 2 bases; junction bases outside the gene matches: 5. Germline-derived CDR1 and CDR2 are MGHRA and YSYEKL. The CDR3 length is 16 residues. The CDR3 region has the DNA TGCGCCAGCAGCCAAGAAGATAGCGGGAGACCCTACGAGCAGTACTTC. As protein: CASSQEDSGRPYEQYF.

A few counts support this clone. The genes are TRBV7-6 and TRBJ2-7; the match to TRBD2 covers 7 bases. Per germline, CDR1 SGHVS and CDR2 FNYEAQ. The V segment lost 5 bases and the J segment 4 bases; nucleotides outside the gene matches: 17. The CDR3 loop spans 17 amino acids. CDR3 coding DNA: TGTGCCAGCAGCCCGAGTCGGTTACTAGCGAAGCCTTACGAGCAGTACTTC. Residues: CASSPSRLLAKPYEQYF.

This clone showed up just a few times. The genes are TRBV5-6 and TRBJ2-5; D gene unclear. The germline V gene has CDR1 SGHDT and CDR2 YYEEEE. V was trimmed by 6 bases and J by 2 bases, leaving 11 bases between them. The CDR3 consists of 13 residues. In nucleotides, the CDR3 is TGTGCCAGCAACCCAGTCGTACAAGAGACCCAGTACTTC. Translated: CASNPVVQETQYF.

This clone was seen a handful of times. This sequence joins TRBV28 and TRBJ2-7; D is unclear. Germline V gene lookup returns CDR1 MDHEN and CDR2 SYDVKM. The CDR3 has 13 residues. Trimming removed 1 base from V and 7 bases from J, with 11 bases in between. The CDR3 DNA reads TGTGCCAGCAGTTTATCGCACCTTCGGGAGCAGTACTTC. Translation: CASSLSHLREQYF. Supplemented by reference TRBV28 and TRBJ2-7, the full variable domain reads DVKVTQSSRYLVKRTGEKVFLECVQDMDHENMFWYRQDPGLGLRLIYFSYDVKMKEKGDIPEGYSVSREKKERFSLILESASTNQTSMYLCASSLSHLREQYFGPGTRLTVT.

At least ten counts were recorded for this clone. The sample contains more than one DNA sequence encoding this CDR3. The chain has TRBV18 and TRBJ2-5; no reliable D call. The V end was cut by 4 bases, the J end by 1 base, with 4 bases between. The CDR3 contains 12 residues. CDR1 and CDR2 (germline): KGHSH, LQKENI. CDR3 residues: CASSLRQETQYF. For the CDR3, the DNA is TGTGCCAGCTCACTGCGCCAAGAGACCCAGTACTTC.

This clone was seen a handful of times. CDR3 residues: CAISERTGRSNEQYF. The CDR3 DNA is TGTGCCATCAGTGAGAGGACAGGTAGGAGCAACGAGCAGTACTTC. The chain is built from TRBV10-3 and TRBJ2-7; the match to TRBD1 covers 7 bases. V lost 2 bases and J lost 5; bases outside the gene matches: 9. This CDR3 has 15 residues. From germline, CDR1 is ENHRY and CDR2 SYGVKD.

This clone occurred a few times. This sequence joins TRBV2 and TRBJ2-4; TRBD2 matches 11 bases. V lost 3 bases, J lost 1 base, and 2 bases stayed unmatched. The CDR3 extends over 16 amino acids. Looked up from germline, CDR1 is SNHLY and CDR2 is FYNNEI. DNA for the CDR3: TGTGCCAGCAGTGAGGTAGCGGGAGGGGCCAAAAACATTCAGTACTTC. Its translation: CASSEVAGGAKNIQYF.

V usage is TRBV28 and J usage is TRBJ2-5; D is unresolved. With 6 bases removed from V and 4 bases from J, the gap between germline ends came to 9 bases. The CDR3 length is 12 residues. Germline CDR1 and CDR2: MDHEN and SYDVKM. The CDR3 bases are TGTGCCAGCAGGCTGCGACGAGAGACCCAGTACTTC. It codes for CASRLRRETQYF.

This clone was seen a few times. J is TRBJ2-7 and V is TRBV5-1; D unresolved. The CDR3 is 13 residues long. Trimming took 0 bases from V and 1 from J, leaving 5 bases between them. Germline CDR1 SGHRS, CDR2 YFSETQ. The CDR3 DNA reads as TGCGCCAGCAGCTTGGAACAGTCCTACGAGCAGTACTTC. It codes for CASSLEQSYEQYF.

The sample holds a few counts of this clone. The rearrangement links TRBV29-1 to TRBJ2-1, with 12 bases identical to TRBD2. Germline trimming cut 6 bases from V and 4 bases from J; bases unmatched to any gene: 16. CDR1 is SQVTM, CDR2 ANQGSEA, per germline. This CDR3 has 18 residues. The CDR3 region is CSVLIKALAGGPYNEQFF. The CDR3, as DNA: TGCAGCGTCCTCATTAAGGCACTAGCGGGAGGTCCGTACAATGAGCAGTTCTTC.

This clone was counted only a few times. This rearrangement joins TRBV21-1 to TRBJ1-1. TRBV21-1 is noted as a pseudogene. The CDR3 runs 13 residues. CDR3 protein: CANGPLRRTEAFF. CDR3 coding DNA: TGTGCCAACGGGCCCTTGAGACGTACTGAAGCTTTCTTT.

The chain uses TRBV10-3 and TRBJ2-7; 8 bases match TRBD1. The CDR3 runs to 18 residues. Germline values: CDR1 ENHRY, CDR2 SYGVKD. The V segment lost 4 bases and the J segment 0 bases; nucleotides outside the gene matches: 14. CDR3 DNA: TGTGCCATCAGTGCGGGACCCCAACTCCAGGGGGCCTCCTACGAGCAGTACTTC. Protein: CAISAGPQLQGASYEQYF.

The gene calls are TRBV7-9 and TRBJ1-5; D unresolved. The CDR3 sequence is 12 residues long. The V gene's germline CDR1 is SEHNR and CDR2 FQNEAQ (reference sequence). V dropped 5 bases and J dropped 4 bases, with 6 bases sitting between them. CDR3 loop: CASSRSNQPQHF. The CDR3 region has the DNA TGTGCCAGCAGCCGTTCTAATCAGCCCCAGCATTTT.

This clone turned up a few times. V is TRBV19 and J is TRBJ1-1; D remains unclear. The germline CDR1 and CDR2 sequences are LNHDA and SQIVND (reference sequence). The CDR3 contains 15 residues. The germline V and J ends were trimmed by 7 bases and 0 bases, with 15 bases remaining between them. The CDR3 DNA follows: TGTGCCAGTACCTCACGAGTACTCATGAACACTGAAGCTTTCTTT. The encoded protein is CASTSRVLMNTEAFF.

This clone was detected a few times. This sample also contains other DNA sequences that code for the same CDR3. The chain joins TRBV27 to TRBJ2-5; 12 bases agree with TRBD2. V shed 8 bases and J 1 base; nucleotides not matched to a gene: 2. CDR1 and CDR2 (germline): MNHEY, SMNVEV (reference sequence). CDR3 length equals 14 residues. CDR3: CASRLAGVQETQYF. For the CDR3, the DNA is TGTGCCAGCCGACTAGCGGGGGTCCAAGAGACCCAGTACTTC.

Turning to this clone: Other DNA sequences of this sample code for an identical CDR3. The CDR3 sequence: CASSLVPNTGELFF. The CDR3, as DNA: TGTGCCAGCAGCTTGGTACCGAACACCGGGGAGCTGTTTTTT. The rearrangement uses TRBV5-6 and TRBJ2-2; unclear D gene. There are 14 residues in the CDR3. Germline lookup yields CDR1 SGHDT and CDR2 YYEEEE. The V gene lost 0 bases and the J gene lost 0 bases, with 3 bases spanning the gap. The whole variable domain, filled in from reference TRBV5-6 and TRBJ2-2, reads DAGVTQSPTHLIKTRGQQVTLRCSPKSGHDTVSWYQQALGQGPQFIFQYYEEEERQRGNFPDRFSGHQFPNYSSELNVNALLLGDSALYLCASSLVPNTGELFFGEGSRLTVL.

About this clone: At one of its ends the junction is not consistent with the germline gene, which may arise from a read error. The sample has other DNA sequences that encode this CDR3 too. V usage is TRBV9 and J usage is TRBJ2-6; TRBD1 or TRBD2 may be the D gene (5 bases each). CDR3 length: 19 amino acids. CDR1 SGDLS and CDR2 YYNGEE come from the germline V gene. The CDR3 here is CASSVVGWDRSSGANVLTF. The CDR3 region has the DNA TGTGCCAGCAGCGTAGTGGGATGGGACCGTAGCTCTGGGGCCAACGTCCTGACCTTC. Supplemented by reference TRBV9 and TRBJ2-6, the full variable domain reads DSGVTQTPKHLITATGQRVTLRCSPRSGDLSVYWYQQSLDQGLQFLIQYYNGEERAKGNILERFSAQQFPDLHSELNLSSLELGDSALYFCASSVVGWDRSSGANVLTFGAGSRLTVL.

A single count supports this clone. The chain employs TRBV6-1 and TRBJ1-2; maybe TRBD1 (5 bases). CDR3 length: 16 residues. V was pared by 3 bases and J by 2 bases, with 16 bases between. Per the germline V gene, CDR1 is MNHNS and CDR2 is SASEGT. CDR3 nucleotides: TGTGCCAGCAGTGAGAGTTGGGACTGGCTAAACTATGGCTACACCTTC. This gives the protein CASSESWDWLNYGYTF.

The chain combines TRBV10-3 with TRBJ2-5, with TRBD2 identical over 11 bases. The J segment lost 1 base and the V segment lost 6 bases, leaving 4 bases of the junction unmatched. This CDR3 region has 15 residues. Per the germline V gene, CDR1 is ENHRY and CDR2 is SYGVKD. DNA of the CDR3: TGTGCCATCAGAGGGACTAGCGGAAGCCAAGAGACCCAGTACTTC. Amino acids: CAIRGTSGSQETQYF.